These 2 T cell receptor beta chains were all obtained from the same sample, sequenced in a study of shared clonotypes between healthy human individuals (dated by TCRdb to the early 2020s). Receptor amplification or capture employed the immunoSEQ multiplex PCR assay. The source is immuneACCESS, and TCRdb retained only in-frame sequences with V and J called. Part of the clones is not carried over; for the studies checked, unresolved V genes explain less than half of this, and the remainder is unexplained. This sample holds about 1.1 million clones; 70% to 85% were observed only once. The ten largest clones take up approximately 0.9% of the sample. The sample consisted of memory CD4+ T cells from PBMCs. In the paper's terms, the cell subset or site label means: CD45RA-negative fraction. These receptors were taken from a man in his late teens or twenties in good health. Some clones in this sample may be carry-over from other donors' samples.

The chain employs TRBV9 and TRBJ2-1, with 7 bases that match TRBD2. The CDR3 extends over 16 amino acids. V shed 2 bases and J 4 bases; nucleotides not matched to a gene: 9. Germline lookup yields CDR1 SGDLS and CDR2 YYNGEE. This CDR3 reads CASSVSGRGIYNEQFF. The CDR3 region has the DNA TGTGCCAGCAGCGTTTCGGGGAGGGGAATTTACAATGAGCAGTTCTTC.

In this sample, this clone turned up once. Other DNA sequences in the sample encode the same CDR3. The chain links TRBV25-1 to TRBJ2-3; TRBD2 is a possible D gene (6 bases). With 6 bases removed from V and 1 base from J, the gap between germline ends came to 8 bases. This CDR3 contains 13 residues. Per the germline V gene, CDR1 is MGHDK and CDR2 is SYGVNS. The CDR3 loop is CASSWGGTDTQYF. CDR3 DNA sequence: TGTGCCAGCAGCTGGGGGGGCACAGATACGCAGTATTTT.